The rows below give T cell receptor beta chains drawn from one sample of a study of blood T cell repertoires in COVID-19. Only in-frame clones appear in the TCRdb table, and some are missing; sequencing was by immunoSEQ multiplex PCR. The sample includes about 110,000 clones, about nine tenths seen only once; the top ten take around 1.1%. The sample consisted of peripheral blood. The receptors stem from a human donor in a cohort sampled during active COVID-19. The CDR3 runs from the conserved cysteine through the conserved F or W. The D gene is left open where the match is weak. The size of a clone is reported for some rows only, either as once, few or many, or as a class for expanded clones.

clone_size: NA; v_call: TRBV9; d_call: NA; j_call: TRBJ2-7; cdr3_nt: TGTGCCAGCAGCTCTCAGCCCGGGGGTGCATACGAGCAGTACTTC; cdr3_aa: CASSSQPGGAYEQYF
clone_size: NA; v_call: TRBV18; d_call: TRBD1; j_call: TRBJ1-1; cdr3_nt: TGTGCCAGCTCACCACGACAGGGGTACACTGAAGCTTTCTTT; cdr3_aa: CASSPRQGYTEAFF
clone_size: NA; v_call: TRBV21-1; d_call: NA; j_call: TRBJ1-1; cdr3_nt: TGTGCCAGCAGCAAAAGCTGTACGTACAGGGGTATGAACACTGAAGCTTTCTTT; cdr3_aa: CASSKSCTYRGMNTEAFF
clone_size: NA; v_call: TRBV28; d_call: TRBD2; j_call: TRBJ2-1; cdr3_nt: TGTGCCAGCAGTTCCCGTGGGGCTAGCGGGAGTACGGTAGGCAATGAGCAGTTCTTC; cdr3_aa: CASSSRGASGSTVGNEQFF
clone_size: few; v_call: TRBV5-4; d_call: NA; j_call: TRBJ2-7; cdr3_nt: TGTGCCAGCAGGCCGAGCGGGTCTGCCTACGAGCAGTACTTC; cdr3_aa: CASRPSGSAYEQYF
clone_size: NA; v_call: TRBV7-2; d_call: TRBD2; j_call: TRBJ2-7; cdr3_nt: TGTGCCAGCACCCCGGGACTAGCGGCGAAATACGAGCAGTACTTC; cdr3_aa: CASTPGLAAKYEQYF
clone_size: NA; v_call: TRBV20-1; d_call: NA; j_call: TRBJ1-2; cdr3_nt: TGCAGTGCTAGCAGATATGGCTACACCTTC; cdr3_aa: CSASRYGYTF
clone_size: NA; v_call: TRBV9; d_call: NA; j_call: TRBJ1-2; cdr3_nt: TGTGCCAGCAGCGTAGACGCCCAAGGGAGAGGCTACACCTTC; cdr3_aa: CASSVDAQGRGYTF
clone_size: NA; v_call: TRBV5-1; d_call: NA; j_call: TRBJ2-3; cdr3_nt: TGCGCCAGCAGATTAGAGATCCCAGATACGCAGTATTTT; cdr3_aa: CASRLEIPDTQYF
clone_size: NA; v_call: TRBV5-6; d_call: NA; j_call: TRBJ1-2; cdr3_nt: TGTGCCAGCAGCCAATGGTGGGCGAACTATGGCTACACCTTC; cdr3_aa: CASSQWWANYGYTF
clone_size: NA; v_call: TRBV4-1; d_call: TRBD2; j_call: TRBJ2-7; cdr3_nt: TGCGCCAGCAGCCAATCAGCGGGGGAACTGTACGAGCAGTACTTC; cdr3_aa: CASSQSAGELYEQYF
clone_size: NA; v_call: TRBV19; d_call: TRBD1; j_call: TRBJ1-5; cdr3_nt: TGTGCCAGTAGTCTCCCCGGACAGGCGGGTCAGCCCCAGCATTTT; cdr3_aa: CASSLPGQAGQPQHF